What follows are 25 T cell receptor beta chains derived from one specimen sequenced in a study of T cells after posttransplantation cyclophosphamide. Sequencing was performed with immunoSEQ multiplex PCR; in TCRdb, only in-frame clones are kept and a portion is missing. The table has some 10,000 clones, 82% seen once. Busulfan-fludarabine conditioning, marrow transplant, and cyclophosphamide on days +3 and +4 were administered. This sample comprised PBMCs, obtained approximately 2,000 days after a stem cell transplant with posttransplant cyclophosphamide. The receptor set was obtained from a female patient between 35 and 55 years old who received an allogeneic stem cell transplant from a related donor, was CMV-positive, and had no GVHD. The graft donor may be the source of some T cells.

This chain's CDR3 is CASSLAGLKTQYF. Written as DNA, the CDR3 is TGTGCCAGCAGCTTGGCCGGGTTGAAGACCCAGTACTTC. The chain is built from TRBV5-4 and TRBJ2-5; D is ambiguous. The CDR3 has 13 amino acids. The germline gives CDR1 SGHNT, CDR2 YYREEE (reference sequence). V lost 0 bases and J 6 bases, leaving 9 bases between the germline ends.

The chain combines TRBV19 with TRBJ2-5; TRBD1 agrees at 10 bases. J lost 0 bases, V lost 4 bases, and 11 bases had no gene match. The CDR3 runs 18 residues. Germline assignment: CDR1 LNHDA and CDR2 SQIVND (reference sequence). The CDR3 DNA is TGTGCCAGTAGTACCCTCCATCCGGGACAGGGGTACCAAGAGACCCAGTACTTC. As protein: CASSTLHPGQGYQETQYF.

The V and J genes are TRBV6-6 and TRBJ2-5; D not certain. The V end was cut by 2 bases, the J end by 4 bases, with 11 bases between. CDR3 length: 14 amino acids. Germline CDR1 reads MNHNY; CDR2 reads SVGAGI (reference sequence). CDR3 in amino acids: CASSYARQRETQYF. DNA for the CDR3: TGTGCCAGCAGTTACGCCAGGCAGAGAGAGACCCAGTACTTC.

V is TRBV5-4 and J is TRBJ2-1, with D tentatively TRBD1 (5 bases). The ends were cut back, 4 bases at V and 2 bases at J, with 13 bases in the middle. Germline V gene sequence: CDR1 SGHNT, CDR2 YYREEE (reference sequence). CDR3 length: 15 residues. CDR3 bases: TGTGCCAGCAGCATGGACAACATCCCCTACAATGAGCAGTTCTTC. This sequence encodes CASSMDNIPYNEQFF.

This clone was picked up one time. J is TRBJ2-2 and V is TRBV10-3, with 8 nucleotides matching TRBD2. J lost 1 base, V lost 7 bases, and 8 bases had no gene match. Looked up from germline, CDR1 is ENHRY and CDR2 is SYGVKD. The CDR3 totals 16 residues. The CDR3 nucleotides read TGTGCCATCACCGACGGGGGGGGGAGGAACACCGGGGAGCTGTTTTTT. Protein: CAITDGGGRNTGELFF.

V and J are TRBV5-1 and TRBJ2-5; D unclear. CDR3 length equals 13 residues. The V gene's germline CDR1 is SGHRS and CDR2 YFSETQ. Trimming took off 4 bases at V and 2 bases at J, with 9 bases between the two ends. The CDR3: CASSRQSQETQYF. CDR3 sequence (DNA): TGCGCCAGCAGCAGACAATCACAAGAGACCCAGTACTTC.

This clone was observed a single time. The CDR3 region is CASSSTDTQYF. CDR3 coding DNA: TGTGCCAGCAGCTCCACAGATACGCAGTATTTT. The chain recombines TRBV27 with TRBJ2-3; no clear D. CDR1 and CDR2 (germline): MNHEY, SMNVEV (reference sequence). Trimming stripped 6 bases from V and 2 bases from J, with 3 bases between. There are 11 residues in the CDR3.

V usage is TRBV18 and J usage is TRBJ2-2, with D unclear. This CDR3 is 13 amino acids long. V lost 6 bases, J lost 1 base, and 6 bases lay in between. From germline, CDR1 is KGHSH and CDR2 LQKENI. CDR3 protein: CASSQKNTGELFF. For the CDR3, the DNA is TGTGCCAGCTCCCAGAAGAACACCGGGGAGCTGTTTTTT.

A single count supports this clone. The rearrangement links TRBV6-1 to TRBJ1-4; 7 bases line up with TRBD1. V shed 3 bases and J 3 bases; nucleotides not matched to a gene: 4. The CDR3 is made up of 15 amino acids. Germline V gives CDR1 MNHNS, CDR2 SASEGT. The CDR3 reads CASSEDRTANEKLFF. CDR3 coding DNA: TGTGCCAGCAGTGAGGACAGGACGGCTAATGAAAAACTGTTTTTT.

The table lists this clone with a few counts. The rearrangement joins TRBV7-2 to TRBJ1-4; the match to TRBD1 covers 8 bases. The V gene end was trimmed by 5 bases and the J gene end by 3 bases; junction bases not matched to a gene: 2. The CDR3 has 14 amino acids. Per germline, CDR1 SGHTA and CDR2 FQGNSA. DNA of the CDR3: TGTGCCAGCAGCAGGACAGGGTCTAATGAAAAACTGTTTTTT. Its translation: CASSRTGSNEKLFF.

The V and J genes are TRBV6-6 and TRBJ2-2, with D possibly being TRBD1 (7 bases). The germline CDR1 and CDR2 sequences are MNHNY and SVGAGI (reference sequence). V lost 4 bases and J lost 0, with 12 bases in between. CDR3 length: 16 residues. CDR3 protein: CASSFSRGANTGELFF. CDR3 DNA sequence: TGTGCCAGCAGTTTCTCCAGGGGGGCGAACACCGGGGAGCTGTTTTTT.

This clone was seen only a few times. This chain links TRBV7-8 with TRBJ1-1, with D possibly TRBD1 on 5 matching bases. V gave up 3 bases and J gave up 6 bases, with 17 bases separating them. This CDR3 has 15 amino acids. Germline values: CDR1 SGHVS, CDR2 FQNEAQ. In DNA, the CDR3 is TGTGCCAGCAGCTTTGAGGAGGGGTTGAGGCCTGAAGCTTTCTTT. Translating gives CASSFEEGLRPEAFF.

CDR3 coding DNA: TGCAGCGTCCCAGTCAGGCGCAGGGGATACAATGAGCAGTTCTTC. Protein product: CSVPVRRRGYNEQFF. This sequence joins TRBV29-1 and TRBJ2-1, with D tentatively TRBD1 (6 bases). The germline gives CDR1 SQVTM, CDR2 ANQGSEA. V was cut by 6 bases and J by 4 bases, with 19 bases left in between. CDR3 length: 15 amino acids.

The chain couples TRBV6-1 to TRBJ2-3; 9 nucleotides align to TRBD2. Germline CDR1 MNHNS, CDR2 SASEGT. The CDR3 runs to 15 residues. Germline trimming cut 7 bases from V and 0 bases from J; bases unmatched to any gene: 5. The CDR3 nucleotides are TGTGCCAGCATTACACTAGCGGGTAGCACAGATACGCAGTATTTT. This gives the protein CASITLAGSTDTQYF.

The chain links TRBV11-2 to TRBJ1-5; no firm D call. The CDR3 extends over 13 amino acids. Germline loops: CDR1 SGHAT, CDR2 FQNNGV. Between the trimmed V and J ends, which lost 3 bases and 0 bases, there was a span of 3 bases. The CDR3 loop reads CASSLASNQPQHF. The CDR3 DNA sequence: TGTGCCAGCAGCTTGGCTAGCAATCAGCCCCAGCATTTT. The whole variable domain, filled in from reference TRBV11-2 and TRBJ1-5, reads EAGVAQSPRYKIIEKRQSVAFWCNPISGHATLYWYQQILGQGPKLLIQFQNNGVVDDSQLPKDRFSAERLKGVDSTLKIQPAKLEDSAVYLCASSLASNQPQHFGDGTRLSIL.

Comment on this clone: A junction end diverges from the germline sequence, so it may reflect a read error. V and J are TRBV20-1 and TRBJ1-2; D gene unclear. This CDR3 is 11 amino acids long. Germline-derived CDR1 and CDR2 are DFQATT and SNEGSKA (reference sequence). CDR3 in amino acids: CSGGSEDGYTF. The CDR3 bases are TGTAGCGGCGGCTCAGAGGATGGCTACACCTTC.

This clone was recorded once. The V gene is TRBV5-4, the J gene TRBJ2-5; no clear D. V lost 1 base and J lost 3, with 13 bases in between. This CDR3 has 15 amino acids. Germline loops: CDR1 SGHNT, CDR2 YYREEE (reference sequence). CDR3 sequence (DNA): TGTGCCAGCAGCTTGTGGATAGAGGCAGAAGAGACCCAGTACTTC. Translated, it gives CASSLWIEAEETQYF.

V is TRBV9 and J is TRBJ2-5; 10 nucleotides agree with TRBD1. CDR3 length: 16 amino acids. Germline lookup yields CDR1 SGDLS and CDR2 YYNGEE. The V gene end was trimmed by 4 bases and the J gene end by 5 bases; junction bases not matched to a gene: 11. The CDR3 bases are TGTGCCAGCAGCCCAGCTCTGACAGGGGGCTGGGAGACCCAGTACTTC. As protein: CASSPALTGGWETQYF.

This clone was seen a handful of times. The chain recombines TRBV11-2 with TRBJ2-7; D is possibly TRBD2 (7 bases). The CDR3 loop spans 12 amino acids. V was clipped by 7 bases and J by 7 bases, with 14 bases between them. Germline CDR1 and CDR2: SGHAT and FQNNGV. CDR3 DNA sequence: TGTGCCAGCACCTGGGGGGGCGAAGAGCAGTACTTC. Translated: CASTWGGEEQYF.

The V call is TRBV28, the J call TRBJ1-6, with unresolved D. V was trimmed by 2 bases and J by 7 bases, leaving 9 bases between them. Per the germline V gene, CDR1 is MDHEN and CDR2 is SYDVKM. This CDR3 has 14 residues. The CDR3 DNA is TGTGCCAGCAGTTTAGCGAGGGAAAATTCACCCCTCCACTTT. This gives the protein CASSLARENSPLHF.

This clone turned up a few times. The genes are TRBV18 and TRBJ1-5; a possible D gene is TRBD1 (6 bases). Trimming took 3 bases from V and 4 from J, leaving 13 bases between them. CDR3 length: 15 amino acids. Germline V lookup: CDR1 KGHSH, CDR2 LQKENI. In DNA, the CDR3 is TGTGCCAGCTCACCGTACGGGGGGCGGAATCAGCCCCAGCATTTT. It is translated as CASSPYGGRNQPQHF.

The rearrangement links TRBV5-1 to TRBJ2-2; 7 nucleotides agree with TRBD2. Germline-derived CDR1 and CDR2 are SGHRS and YFSETQ. J lost 3 bases, V lost 6 bases, and 5 bases had no gene match. This CDR3 comprises 14 residues. CDR3 bases: TGCGCCAGCAAACAGGCGGGAGACACCGGGGAGCTGTTTTTT. Protein: CASKQAGDTGELFF.

The chain is built from TRBV15 and TRBJ1-2; no firm D call. From germline, CDR1 is LNHNV and CDR2 YYDKDF (reference sequence). V was cut by 0 bases and J by 7 bases, with 9 bases left in between. This CDR3 contains 13 residues. The CDR3 sequence: CATSRDRLSGYTF. The CDR3 nucleotides are TGTGCCACCAGCAGAGATCGTCTAAGTGGCTACACCTTC.

This clone was observed once. The V and J genes are TRBV7-3 and TRBJ2-1; D not resolved. CDR1 is SGHTA and CDR2 is FQGTGA in the germline V gene. The V end was cut by 2 bases, the J end by 8 bases, with 13 bases between. This CDR3 has 14 residues. CDR3 DNA: TGTGCCAGCAGCTTAGGTAATAGCAACGATGAGCAGTTCTTC. This codes for CASSLGNSNDEQFF.

The V gene is TRBV4-1, the J gene TRBJ2-1, with D perhaps matching TRBD1 (6 bases). CDR3 length: 14 residues. Per the germline V gene, CDR1 is MGHRA and CDR2 is YSYEKL. V was cut by 4 bases and J by 2 bases, with 9 bases left in between. CDR3 sequence reads: CASSPGTTYNEQFF. Here the CDR3 DNA reads TGCGCCAGCAGCCCCGGGACAACCTACAATGAGCAGTTCTTC.